The clone carrying this TCR beta chain was seen repeatedly, ten times or more. Genomic DNA provided the template from which TCR beta VDJ and CDR3 profiles were obtained. TCRdb re-called the reads with MiXCR, one entry per CDR3 protein. The repertoire has 310,000 or so distinct CDR3 sequences, approximately 58% of them found once; the top ten carry roughly 1.2%. The sample belongs to a study of CD8+CD57+ T cells in acquired aplastic anemia. Patients sequenced had flow cytometry evidence of CD8+CD57+ cell expansion. Germline CDR1 reads SGHRS; CDR2 reads YFSETQ. Deletions cut 4 bases from V and 0 bases from J, with 16 bases between. The CDR3 sequence is 16 residues long.

This sequence joins TRBV5-1 and TRBJ1-1, with D perhaps matching TRBD1 (5 bases). The sequence derives from a human donor with aplastic anemia. Sequencing was carried out using sorted CD4+, CD8+, or CD8+CD57+ T cells (not recorded which) from PBMCs. The CDR3: CASSAHIGTMNTEAFF. The CDR3 DNA reads TGCGCCAGCAGCGCACACATAGGGACGATGAACACTGAAGCTTTCTTT.